This T cell receptor (beta chain) comes out of a study of blood T cell repertoires in COVID-19. Whole-study context: PBMCs, B-cell-depleted T cells, or T cells provided the cDNA or gDNA that made up the material.

As handled by the study authors: Estimated nucleated cell counts came from reference gene primer amplification. Some clones are missing from TCRdb's copy, which holds only in-frame ones; the method was immunoSEQ multiplex PCR. The V and J calls and the clone size are those of that table, but D and trimming were determined from the DNA. The table records 330,000 or so clones, over 75% of them present only once. The source is a man aged 35 to 55 in a cohort exposed to, infected with or recovered from COVID-19 (not recorded which). The sample taken for sequencing was PBMCs or T cells enriched from blood (not recorded which).

The CDR3 loop reads CASRRDRPYEQYF. DNA of the CDR3: TGTGCCAGCAGGAGGGACAGACCCTACGAGCAGTACTTC. The rearrangement uses TRBV12-3 or TRBV12-4 and TRBJ2-7, with 7 bases lining up with TRBD1. Trimming removed 6 bases from V and 2 bases from J; junction bases left unmatched: 4. This CDR3 spans 13 amino acids.